Given below is one T cell receptor (beta chain) in context. This clonotype has a handful of counts. This receptor's antigen is unknown. Nothing much larger sits one base from this clone, and base qualities are not available. The data were taken from a study of identical twins (dated by TCRdb to the mid-2010s). For the study in its entirety: TCR alpha and beta repertoires from monozygotic twins, unrelated adults of various ages and cord blood were deep-sequenced to test whether fetal clonotypes persist. To rule out contamination, replicate twin experiments were performed at different times with different library preparation protocols. Summary of the overall study and its limitations: Excess twin sharing in beta out-of-frame sequences was weaker because fewer shared sequences lowered the signal-to-noise ratio. Invariant T cells such as MAIT and iNKT could partly confound zero-insertion analyses, although diverse VJ usage argued against such confounding for most clonotypes. Fewer insertions were carried by abundant cord blood beta clonotypes, a similar but weaker trend appeared in young adult naive repertoires, and no such trend appeared in memory repertoires. Out-of-frame TCR alpha sequences shared between twins showed an excess of low generation-probability sequences compared with coincidental sharing between unrelated individuals. In monozygotic twins, recombination models systematically underestimated out-of-frame TCR alpha sharing, but the models matched the sharing seen between unrelated individuals. Conclusions relied on cross-sectional statistical analysis, since the same donors could not be followed over many years.

Spanning cysteine to phenylalanine, the CDR3 consists of 15 amino acids. Of all the DNA, just the CDR3 is kept, 45 bases in frame from base 1. V lost 1 base and J lost 4 bases; the stretch between them is 11 bases long. Every donor in the study was a healthy Caucasian. The twin cohort comprised three pairs of female monozygotic twins, all aged about 18 to 30 years. RNA for TCR libraries was isolated from peripheral blood mononuclear cells. The method behind the library was 5' RACE. Sequencer: Illumina HiSeq 2000. Template switching introduced a universal primer binding site; the final cDNA contained a unique molecular identifier, enabling accurate counting of TCR cDNA molecules. First-strand cDNA for TCR alpha and beta chains was synthesized from specific primers in the conserved constant-segment region. To control for contamination, each cDNA library was double barcoded with a SMART-Mk sample barcode plus Illumina barcodes. TruSeq adapter sequences and Illumina sample barcodes were added in two successive PCR steps. The TCR alpha and beta cDNA libraries were sequenced on the Illumina HiSeq platform using custom primers. Turning to the authors' computational methods: Raw reads were processed with MiGEC to extract unique molecular identifiers, and MiXCR was used to determine CDR3 positions. For each individual, recombination models were inferred using an EM algorithm with the repgenHMM and IGoR tools. Shared clonotype analysis was performed with the tcR package in R, normalizing sharing by the product of cloneset sizes. To study raw recombination free of thymic and clonal selection effects, out-of-frame nonproductive sequences were analyzed. Clones were called with MiXCR by TCRdb after fastp trimmed the public reads at Q25, and only in-frame beta chains were retained. CDR3 protein sequences are deduplicated, and each keeps its most common genes and DNA. Clone size and V and J calls follow TCRdb, not the original study. The sample has nearly 650,000 distinct CDR3 sequences on record, roughly 6.6% of them singletons. The ten biggest clones cover over 1.5% of the sample.

The sample was also linked to a second study, of yellow fever vaccine responses in identical twins. The second investigation adds: The authors reported that the T cell response to vaccination in identical twins appeared partly convergent and partly personalized. In the study, vaccine-responding T cell clones were precisely tracked in identical twins.

Source material: PBMCs. The V gene is TRBV12-3 or TRBV12-4 and the J gene is TRBJ1-3, with no confidently assigned D gene. This TCR was sampled from a woman under 30 in good health. This receptor has the CDR3 CASSLEGFSGNTIYF. The DNA sequence follows: TGTGCCAGCAGTTTAGAGGGATTTTCCGGAAACACCATATATTTT.